This T cell receptor beta chain was obtained from a study of blood T cells in healthy people across ages. For the study at large: Using template switching, researchers captured about one barcoded beta molecule for each two T cells.

RNA extraction gave at least 5 micrograms of total RNA per sample. This clonotype has at least ten counts. Its target is unknown. The second PCR ran about 7 to 12 cycles with a sample-barcoded 5' primer and J-beta primers. TCRdb analysed the 5' RACE reads with MiXCR anew, one entry per CDR3 protein. The sample lists around 800,000 distinct CDR3 sequences; about a quarter were seen once. The study, taken as a whole, reports: Naive and antigen-experienced cells could not be conclusively compared, given unsorted PBMCs.

The sample was also linked to a second study, of T cells of mothers and their children. That work adds: Slightly higher, non-significant overlap characterized related mother-child pairs relative to unrelated pairs.

The sequenced material came from blood. This TCR was recovered from a boy younger than 18 in good health.

The CDR3 DNA reads TGTGCCAGCAGCTTGCTTAGCGGGGCCCACAATGAGCAGTTCTTC. It yields the protein CASSLLSGAHNEQFF. The chain is built from TRBV5-4 and TRBJ2-1; 8 nucleotides agree with TRBD2. V lost 1 base and J lost 5; bases outside the gene matches: 5. CDR3 length equals 15 residues. Germline V gene data show CDR1 as SGHNT and CDR2 as YYREEE (reference sequence).